These T cell receptor beta chains were read from a single sample in a study of human T cells and chemical hapten exposure. From the RACE reads, TCRdb called clonotypes with MiXCR, one entry per CDR3 protein. The sample holds around 120,000 distinct CDR3 sequences, about 13% seen once. The input for sequencing was whole blood, taken in connection with sensitization to the hapten diphenylcyclopropenone (DPC). Receptors were obtained from a woman aged 18-29 years with alopecia areata. Some clones in this sample may be carry-over from other donors' samples. CDR3s include the opening cysteine and the closing phenylalanine or tryptophan. The D gene is left open where the match is weak. For some rows the clone size is stated as once, few or many, or as a class when expanded; others skip it.

J	V	D	size	CDR3	DNA
TRBJ2-7	TRBV4-1	TRBD1	few	CASSRSGTGGYEQYF	TGCGCCAGCAGCCGCTCCGGGACAGGGGGCTACGAGCAGTACTTC
TRBJ2-7	TRBV6-5	-	-	CASRATGSNYEQYF	TGTGCCAGCAGAGCGACCGGGAGTAACTACGAGCAGTACTTC
TRBJ2-2	TRBV7-6	TRBD1	-	CASSTRRGRGTGELFF	TGTGCCAGCAGCACCCGCAGGGGGCGCGGGACCGGGGAGCTGTTTTTT
TRBJ2-7	TRBV15	-	-	CATSPARAPYEQYF	TGTGCCACCAGCCCCGCCAGGGCGCCCTACGAGCAGTACTTC
TRBJ2-7	TRBV5-1	TRBD1	-	CASSQGQGSSYEQYF	TGCGCCAGCAGCCAAGGACAGGGCAGCTCCTACGAGCAGTACTTC
TRBJ2-2	TRBV19	-	few	CASSIAASAGELFF	TGTGCCAGTAGTATTGCCGCATCAGCCGGGGAGCTGTTTTTT
TRBJ1-5	TRBV7-9	TRBD1	-	CAGSLSGGRNQPQHF	TGTGCCGGCAGCTTATCAGGGGGACGCAATCAGCCCCAGCATTTT
TRBJ2-7	TRBV7-2	TRBD2	few	CASSKLAGDYEQYF	TGTGCCAGCAGCAAACTAGCGGGGGACTACGAGCAGTACTTC
TRBJ1-2	TRBV9	-	many	CASTPFGGSRVYGYTF	TGTGCCAGCACCCCTTTCGGGGGGAGTCGTGTCTATGGCTACACCTTC
TRBJ2-1	TRBV20-1	TRBD2	few	CRTSGSYNEQFF	TGCCGGACTAGCGGGAGCTACAATGAGCAGTTCTTC
TRBJ1-1	TRBV7-2	-	-	CASSFQANTEAFF	TGTGCCAGCAGCTTTCAAGCGAACACTGAAGCTTTCTTT
TRBJ1-5	TRBV20-1	-	few	CSARDPHLGSREPQHF	TGCAGTGCTAGAGACCCCCACCTAGGGTCGAGGGAGCCCCAGCATTTT
TRBJ2-5	TRBV4-3	-	-	CASSPDPGGRQETQYF	TGCGCCAGCAGCCCCGACCCGGGGGGCCGGCAAGAGACCCAGTACTTC
TRBJ1-1	TRBV7-8	-	few	CASSLADSHTEAFF	TGTGCCAGCAGCTTAGCGGACAGCCACACTGAAGCTTTCTTT
TRBJ2-3	TRBV7-8	-	few	CASSPKLDTQYF	TGTGCCAGCAGCCCAAAGCTCGATACGCAGTATTTT
TRBJ1-4	TRBV5-1	-	-	CASSALVGATNEKLFF	TGCGCCAGCAGCGCCTTGGTTGGTGCAACTAATGAAAAACTGTTTTTT
TRBJ1-1	TRBV20-1	-	few	CSARDLSGTATEAFF	TGCAGTGCTAGAGATCTGTCAGGGACGGCCACTGAAGCTTTCTTT
TRBJ2-7	TRBV3-1	TRBD1	-	CASSQYRGASYEQYF	TGTGCCAGCAGCCAATACAGGGGCGCTTCCTACGAGCAGTACTTC
TRBJ2-3	TRBV19	-	-	CASSTSWGAFYTDTQYF	TGTGCCAGTAGTACGAGTTGGGGGGCCTTCTACACAGATACGCAGTATTTT
TRBJ2-4	TRBV12-3/TRBV12-4	-	few	CASSLHRVAGQYF	TGTGCCAGCAGTTTACACAGGGTCGCTGGTCAGTACTTC
TRBJ1-1	TRBV10-3	-	few	CAISRVGGTEAFF	TGTGCCATCAGTCGAGTGGGGGGCACTGAAGCTTTCTTT
TRBJ2-7	TRBV29-1	-	few	CSARGDEQYF	TGCAGCGCACGGGGCGACGAGCAGTACTTC
TRBJ2-6	TRBV4-3	TRBD2	few	CASSQPPAGATSGANVLTF	TGCGCCAGCAGCCAACCCCCAGCGGGGGCCACCTCTGGGGCCAACGTCCTGACTTTC
TRBJ1-1	TRBV18	-	many	CASSGAARNTEAFF	TGTGCCAGCTCGGGGGCCGCAAGGAACACTGAAGCTTTCTTT
TRBJ2-7	TRBV29-1	-	few	CSVVTGPGSYEQYF	TGCAGCGTGGTAACAGGACCCGGGTCCTACGAGCAGTACTTC
TRBJ2-1	TRBV6-2/TRBV6-3	TRBD1	few	CASSSGTGGSNEQFF	TGTGCCAGCAGCTCCGGGACAGGGGGCTCGAATGAGCAGTTCTTC
TRBJ1-1	TRBV27	TRBD1	-	CASSANRGPNTEAFF	TGTGCCAGCAGTGCCAACAGGGGCCCGAACACTGAAGCTTTCTTT
TRBJ1-6	TRBV11-1	-	few	CASSFWRDSPLHF	TGTGCCAGCAGCTTCTGGCGGGATTCACCCCTCCACTTT